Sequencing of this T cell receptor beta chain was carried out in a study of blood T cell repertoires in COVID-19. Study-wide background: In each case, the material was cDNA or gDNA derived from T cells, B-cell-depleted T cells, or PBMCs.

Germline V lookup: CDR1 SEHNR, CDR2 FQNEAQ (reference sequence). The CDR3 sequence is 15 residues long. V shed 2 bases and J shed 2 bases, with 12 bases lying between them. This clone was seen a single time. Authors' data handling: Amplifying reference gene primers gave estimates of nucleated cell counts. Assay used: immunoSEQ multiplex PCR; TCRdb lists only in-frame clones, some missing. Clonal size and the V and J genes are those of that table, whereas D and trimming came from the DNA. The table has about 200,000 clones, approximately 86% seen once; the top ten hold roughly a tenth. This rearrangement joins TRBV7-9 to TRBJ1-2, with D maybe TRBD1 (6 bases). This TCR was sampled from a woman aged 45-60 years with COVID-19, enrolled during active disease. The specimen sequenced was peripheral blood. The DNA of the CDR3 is TGTGCCAGCAGCTTATCAGGGGCGTTAAACTATGGCTACACCTTC. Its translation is CASSLSGALNYGYTF.